This T cell receptor (beta chain) comes out of a study of T cells in Graves' hyperthyroidism and ophthalmopathy. Study findings and constraints: Blood also carried most thyroid clonotypes expanded above 0.001. A model built on 13 V-J features separated ophthalmopathy from stable hyperthyroidism.

As regards this clonotype: Its antigen is currently unknown.

CDR1 LNHNV and CDR2 YYDKDF come from the germline V gene (reference sequence). The CDR3 contains 17 residues. The V and J ends lost 5 bases and 1 base, in that order; junction bases with no gene match: 13. Graves' hyperthyroidism showing no ophthalmopathy progression within 18 months was considered stable. RNA transcripts served as the template for amplifying TCR beta CDR3 regions. A first-round RT-PCR of the TCR CDR3 used the HTBI primer set. TCRdb re-analysed the multiplex PCR reads in MiXCR, keeping a single row per CDR3 protein. This table has some 690,000 distinct CDR3 sequences, about 18% appearing once.

The sequencing sample was made of blood. The V call is TRBV15, the J call TRBJ1-1; 7 bases fit TRBD1. The TCR originated in a man aged 50-59 years with Graves' hyperthyroidism. The CDR3 DNA sequence: TGTGCCACCAGCGAACCAGCGACAGGGCCTTCGAACACTGAAGCTTTCTTT. Protein product: CATSEPATGPSNTEAFF. Together with reference TRBV15 and TRBJ1-1, the CDR3 gives the full variable domain: DAMVIQNPRYQVTQFGKPVTLSCSQTLNHNVMYWYQQKSSQAPKLLFHYYDKDFNNEADTPDNFQSRRPNTSFCFLDIRSPGLGDTAMYLCATSEPATGPSNTEAFFGQGTRLTVV.